Presented here are 22 T cell receptor beta chains from one specimen sequenced in a study of blood T cells in healthy people across ages. A second PCR of 7 to 11 cycles used a sample-barcoded 5' primer and a J-beta primer mix. TCRdb re-derived calls from the 5' RACE reads in MiXCR, one entry per CDR3 protein. This sample has 1.5 million to 2 million distinct CDR3 sequences, with roughly 27% found just once. What was sequenced was blood. All receptors derive from a woman aged 25 to 39 in good health.

The chain carries TRBV20-1 and TRBJ2-1; 7 bases are shared with TRBD2. Trimming at V came to 2 bases and at J to 7 bases, leaving 2 bases not matched to a gene. The CDR3 sequence is 12 residues long. Germline V gene data show CDR1 as DFQATT and CDR2 as SNEGSKA (reference sequence). The CDR3 reads CSARILANEQFF. CDR3 bases: TGCAGTGCTAGAATACTAGCGAATGAGCAGTTCTTC.

The chain is built from TRBV5-1 and TRBJ2-1; D uncertain. Per the germline V gene, CDR1 is SGHRS and CDR2 is YFSETQ. This CDR3 comprises 14 residues. V shed 0 bases and J shed 6 bases, with 10 bases lying between them. The CDR3 is CASSLEVAGNEQFF. DNA for the CDR3: TGCGCCAGCAGCTTGGAGGTCGCTGGCAATGAGCAGTTCTTC. The full variable domain, in which reference TRBV5-1 and TRBJ2-1 provide the parts outside the CDR3, is KAGVTQTPRYLIKTRGQQVTLSCSPISGHRSVSWYQQTPGQGLQFLFEYFSETQRNKGNFPGRFSGRQFSNSRSEMNVSTLELGDSALYLCASSLEVAGNEQFFGPGTRLTVL.

The chain employs TRBV5-1 and TRBJ1-1; no definite D call. V was trimmed by 0 bases and J by 5 bases, leaving 11 bases between them. The length of the CDR3 is 14 residues. The germline gives CDR1 SGHRS, CDR2 YFSETQ. DNA of the CDR3: TGCGCCAGCAGCTTGGTTATATCGGGGACTGAAGCTTTCTTT. This sequence encodes CASSLVISGTEAFF.

About this clonotype: One end of the junction is discordant with germline, which a read error may explain. The genes are TRBV9 and TRBJ2-3; 7 bases are a match to TRBD2. The CDR3 runs to 14 residues. Germline V lookup: CDR1 SGDLS, CDR2 YYNGEE. The CDR3 here is CVSSPRDYTDTQYF. CDR3 DNA: TGTGTCAGCAGCCCCCGGGACTACACAGATACGCAGTATTTT. Using reference TRBV9 and TRBJ2-3 for the parts outside the CDR3, the full variable domain is DSGVTQTPKHLITATGQRVTLRCSPRSGDLSVYWYQQSLDQGLQFLIQYYNGEERAKGNILERFSAQQFPDLHSELNLSSLELGDSALYFCVSSPRDYTDTQYFGPGTRLTVL.

As regards this clonotype: The junction and the germline gene differ at one end; a read error may be behind it. The chain recombines TRBV29-1 with TRBJ1-1; D not certain. CDR1 is SQVTM, CDR2 ANQGSEA, per germline. CDR3 length equals 15 residues. The CDR3 nucleotides read TGCATCGTTGAGGGAGGGATGGGATTTAACACTGAAGCTTTCTTT. Its protein is CIVEGGMGFNTEAFF.

The V gene is TRBV7-2, the J gene TRBJ2-7; a weak D match, TRBD2 (6 bases). With 5 bases removed from V and 6 bases from J, the gap between germline ends came to 20 bases. The CDR3 spans 15 residues. CDR1 and CDR2 from the germline V gene are SGHTA and FQGNSA. Here the CDR3 reads CASSKDYMGRSEQYF. The DNA of the CDR3 is TGTGCCAGCAGCAAGGACTATATGGGACGGAGCGAGCAGTACTTC.

Details on this clonotype: One base away lies a much larger clone, so this may be a sequencing read error. The rearrangement links TRBV6-1 to TRBJ2-6, with 7 bases aligning to TRBD1. There are 18 residues in the CDR3. CDR1 and CDR2 from the germline V gene are MNHNS and SASEGT. Trimming removed 8 bases from V and 5 bases from J; junction bases left unmatched: 18. The CDR3 DNA reads TGTGCCAGCGGGGTGATACGACAGGGAAGATCTAGGGCCAACGTCCTGACTTTC. Its protein is CASGVIRQGRSRANVLTF.

The chain uses TRBV5-1 and TRBJ1-2; 9 bases match TRBD1. The germline gives CDR1 SGHRS, CDR2 YFSETQ. This CDR3 has 14 residues. The V segment lost 7 bases and the J segment 6 bases; nucleotides outside the gene matches: 10. CDR3 nucleotide sequence: TGCGCCAGCCCGAGACAGGGGGAAATCAATGGCTACACCTTC. Protein sequence: CASPRQGEINGYTF. The full variable domain, completed using reference TRBV5-1 and TRBJ1-2, is KAGVTQTPRYLIKTRGQQVTLSCSPISGHRSVSWYQQTPGQGLQFLFEYFSETQRNKGNFPGRFSGRQFSNSRSEMNVSTLELGDSALYLCASPRQGEINGYTFGSGTRLTVV.

The rearrangement joins TRBV11-2 to TRBJ1-2; D is ambiguous. CDR1 is SGHAT and CDR2 is FQNNGV in the germline V gene. The CDR3 runs 12 residues. Trimming stripped 5 bases from V and 5 bases from J, with 9 bases between. In DNA form, the CDR3 reads TGTGCCAGCAGCCTTACCCATTATGGCTACACCTTC. It encodes CASSLTHYGYTF.

V is TRBV5-1 and J is TRBJ1-1; D is perhaps TRBD1 (6 bases). Trimming cost V 3 bases and J 2 bases, with 17 bases left between them. In germline, CDR1 is SGHRS, CDR2 YFSETQ. The CDR3 extends over 16 amino acids. This chain's CDR3 is CASSSGVLTRNTEAFF. The CDR3 DNA follows: TGCGCCAGCAGCTCAGGGGTCTTGACCCGAAACACTGAAGCTTTCTTT. The full variable domain, in which reference TRBV5-1 and TRBJ1-1 provide the parts outside the CDR3, is KAGVTQTPRYLIKTRGQQVTLSCSPISGHRSVSWYQQTPGQGLQFLFEYFSETQRNKGNFPGRFSGRQFSNSRSEMNVSTLELGDSALYLCASSSGVLTRNTEAFFGQGTRLTVV.

This clonotype has a count of ten or more. The chain carries TRBV6-5 and TRBJ1-6; 12 bases align to TRBD1. The CDR3 covers 18 residues. Germline trimming cut 2 bases from V and 8 bases from J; bases unmatched to any gene: 10. Germline assignment: CDR1 MNHEY and CDR2 SVGAGI. CDR3 nucleotide sequence: TGTGCCAGCAGTTACCCCGGGACAGGGGGCGCGATGGATTCACCCCTCCACTTT. This translates into CASSYPGTGGAMDSPLHF.

This clonotype came up a few times. The chain employs TRBV5-1 and TRBJ2-4; D may match TRBD1 or TRBD2 (5 bases each). Germline-derived CDR1 and CDR2 are SGHRS and YFSETQ. The ends were cut back, 2 bases at V and 13 bases at J, with 19 bases in the middle. The CDR3 consists of 14 residues. The CDR3 DNA is TGCGCCAGCAGCTTCCCGACAGCCCTGGGGGAGCAGTACTTC. Its protein product is CASSFPTALGEQYF.

The gene calls are TRBV6-5 and TRBJ2-7, with TRBD2 matching 8 bases. Trimming at V came to 2 bases and at J to 0 bases, leaving 12 bases not matched to a gene. The CDR3 runs to 18 residues. CDR1 is MNHEY and CDR2 is SVGAGI in the germline V gene. The CDR3 loop reads CASSYLGSGALFSYEQYF. CDR3 DNA: TGTGCCAGCAGTTACCTGGGTAGCGGGGCCCTGTTCTCCTACGAGCAGTACTTC.

This clonotype appeared a few times. The CDR3 spells CASSRARVGAGELFF. CDR3 bases: TGCGCCAGCAGCCGAGCTAGAGTAGGTGCCGGGGAGCTGTTTTTT. The gene calls are TRBV4-3 and TRBJ2-2; D ambiguous. The germline gives CDR1 LGHNA, CDR2 YSLEER. The length of the CDR3 is 15 residues. Trimming removed 4 bases at V and 6 bases at J, with 15 bases between.

The chain is built from TRBV20-1 and TRBJ2-1, with TRBD1 matching over 7 bases. Per germline, CDR1 DFQATT and CDR2 SNEGSKA (reference sequence). This CDR3 has 14 residues. Germline trimming cut 6 bases from V and 4 bases from J; bases unmatched to any gene: 9. The CDR3 loop reads CSASGTAIYNEQFF. CDR3 in DNA: TGCAGTGCCTCCGGGACAGCGATATACAATGAGCAGTTCTTC.

This clonotype turned up a few times. The V gene is TRBV27, the J gene TRBJ2-7; 7 positions match TRBD2. The germline gives CDR1 MNHEY, CDR2 SMNVEV (reference sequence). With V trimmed by 0 bases and J by 3 bases, 8 bases remained unmatched. The CDR3 runs 16 residues. The CDR3, as DNA: TGTGCCAGCAGTTTATCTGGCGGGAGCCCCTTCTACGAGCAGTACTTC. Amino acid sequence: CASSLSGGSPFYEQYF.

The chain carries TRBV19 and TRBJ2-1; D is perhaps TRBD1 or TRBD2 (5 bases each). The J call may be mistaken, given a closer DNA end match to TRBJ2-7. The CDR3 runs to 16 residues. The germline V gene has CDR1 LNHDA and CDR2 SQIVND (reference sequence). DNA of the CDR3: TGTGCCAGTAATGCCTACGGGGCTAGCTCCTACAATGAGCAGTACTTC. Its translation: CASNAYGASSYNEQYF.

The gene calls are TRBV10-3 and TRBJ1-1; 11 positions agree with TRBD1. This CDR3 is 13 amino acids long. Trimming removed 6 bases from V and 5 bases from J; junction bases left unmatched: 2. The V gene's germline CDR1 is ENHRY and CDR2 SYGVKD. CDR3 in DNA: TGTGCCATCAGGGGACAGGGGGATACTGAAGCTTTCTTT. Its translation: CAIRGQGDTEAFF.

A few counts support this clonotype. The chain recombines TRBV29-1 with TRBJ1-1; D gene uncertain. V shed 3 bases and J shed 8 bases, with 19 bases lying between them. The CDR3 consists of 14 residues. Looked up from germline, CDR1 is SQVTM and CDR2 is ANQGSEA. This CDR3 is CSVDGVDSRPEAFF. The DNA of the CDR3 is TGCAGCGTTGATGGAGTAGATTCCCGCCCAGAAGCTTTCTTT.

The J gene is TRBJ1-6, the V gene TRBV10-3, with D uncertain. The CDR3 runs 13 residues. The germline V gene has CDR1 ENHRY and CDR2 SYGVKD. The V end was cut by 0 bases, the J end by 8 bases, with 5 bases between. The CDR3 is CAISESGDSPLHF. CDR3 bases: TGTGCCATCAGTGAGTCCGGGGATTCACCCCTCCACTTT.

A few counts support this clonotype. J is TRBJ2-1 and V is TRBV24-1; D is perhaps TRBD1 (5 bases). This CDR3 has 13 residues. The germline CDR1 and CDR2 sequences are KGHDR and SFDVKD. Trimming cost V 4 bases and J 9 bases, with 12 bases left between them. The chain's CDR3 is CATSDPGIGEQFF. The CDR3 DNA follows: TGTGCCACCAGTGACCCAGGGATCGGTGAGCAGTTCTTC.

The chain has TRBV7-2 and TRBJ1-6; tentatively, D is TRBD1 (6 bases). The V and J ends lost 5 bases and 8 bases respectively, with 19 bases between them. Germline V lookup: CDR1 SGHTA, CDR2 FQGNSA. The CDR3 runs to 16 residues. The CDR3 coding sequence is TGTGCCAGCAGCCCGCGGGGGGCCGTCTTCCATTCACCCCTCCACTTT. It yields the protein CASSPRGAVFHSPLHF.